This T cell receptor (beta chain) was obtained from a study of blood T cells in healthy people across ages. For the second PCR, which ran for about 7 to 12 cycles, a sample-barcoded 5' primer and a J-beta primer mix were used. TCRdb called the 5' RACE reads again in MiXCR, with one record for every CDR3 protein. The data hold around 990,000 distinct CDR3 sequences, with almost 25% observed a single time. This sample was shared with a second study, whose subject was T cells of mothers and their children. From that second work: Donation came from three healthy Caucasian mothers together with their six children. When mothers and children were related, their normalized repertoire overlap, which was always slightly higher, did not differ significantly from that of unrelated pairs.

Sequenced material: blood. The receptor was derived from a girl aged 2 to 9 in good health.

The CDR3 loop reads CASSGVGGFSYEQYF. Written as DNA, the CDR3 is TGTGCCAGCAGCGGGGTCGGCGGGTTCTCCTACGAGCAGTACTTC. The chain carries TRBV28 and TRBJ2-7, with D perhaps TRBD2 (5 bases). V shed 6 bases and J shed 0 bases, with 15 bases lying between them. Germline V gives CDR1 MDHEN, CDR2 SYDVKM. The CDR3 loop spans 15 amino acids.